This T cell receptor beta chain was found in a study of cytomegalovirus exposure and HLA in healthy donors (dated by TCRdb to the late 2010s). Some background on the complete study: An earlier analysis of some 550 of the donors reported approximately 300 Gb of sequence data and some 120 million unique TCR beta sequences from around 200 million T cells. In an earlier analysis of a few hundred of the donors, high-throughput TCR beta sequencing was used to judge whether each TCR beta V gene segment behaved as functional or pseudogenic. The study combined high-throughput TCR immunosequencing, statistical association of individual TCRs with disease status, and machine learning to predict cytomegalovirus infection status. Every discovery cohort repertoire had been produced on one sequencing platform. On average, approximately 250,000 unique TCR beta nucleotide sequences were sequenced per donor among roughly 430 genotyped donors of the cohort, with roughly 18% of those sequences being non-productive. In addition to the first cohort of roughly 700 subjects, a separate validation cohort of approximately 130 different subjects was used. Rather than using new phenotypic data, the later analysis identified candidate immune exposures from TCR beta sequences and from how often those sequences occurred across donors. Donor age, sex, ethnicity and CMV serostatus were collected together with the repertoire data. HLA typing included class I and class II loci at four-digit resolution. In a later analysis, previously published TCR beta repertoires from 670 or so donors were re-analyzed and high-resolution HLA genotyping was added so that TCR occurrence patterns could be studied. Roughly 5 DR-DQ haplotypes were handled as single units for association and clustering, since linkage in the cohort was strong. A later genetic analysis used genome-wide SNP genotypes for 398 of the 666 donors, treating that subset as a discovery cohort. An early release covering some 640 HLA-typed donors comprised 250 to 350 gigabases of sequencing data and 85 million to 100 million unique TCR sequences. The genetic ancestry cluster associated with self-reported Caucasian donors included about 84% of the approximately 410 genotyped donors. The study was designed to test whether signatures of past pathogen exposure could be identified by cataloging public T cell receptors. The study used immunosequencing to profile the T cell repertoires of some 600 subjects and linked those repertoires to cytomegalovirus serostatus. Typing coverage varied by locus: roughly 620-640 donors for A, B, C, DRB1 and DQB1; 522 for DQA1; nearly 610 for DPA1; approximately 450 for DPB1. General conclusions and limits of the study: Broadly in line with IMGT annotations, most TCR beta V segments showed up in productive rearrangements about 90% or about 30% of the time in an earlier analysis of approximately 640 of the donors. A further reported finding was that TCR beta sequences accurately predicted the HLA-A and HLA-B alleles for most subjects in the first cohort. When HLA alleles, especially DR and DQ, strongly co-occurred, TCR associations were difficult to assign to individual alleles. A later analysis reported that several top co-occurrence clusters appeared linked to parvovirus B19, influenza, CMV and Epstein-Barr virus. The only immune exposure information available for the cohort was CMV serostatus. Three of the identified cytomegalovirus-associated TCR beta chains were confirmed in vitro to be specific for cytomegalovirus antigens. A later analysis found that most CMV-associated TCR beta chains appeared HLA-restricted, with HLA associations seemingly driven largely by CMV exposure. Across donors, most TCR sequences were observed very rarely, whereas some public TCRs were present in many individuals. The authors suggested that the approach could potentially be extended to other disease states and immunological phenotypes. V-gene and J-gene trimming of TCR beta chains was associated with a missense DCLRE1C variant in a later genetic analysis, and the association was replicated in an independent cohort. Approximately 16 rarely observed V segments, including chromosome 9 orphons, were excluded from the earlier analysis of some 590 of the donors because counts were too low. The 87-base-pair reads could not distinguish some IMGT-functional V segments, including TRBV6-2 and TRBV6-3, so those segments were excluded. A total of 150 to 200 TCR beta chains were listed by the study as associated with cytomegalovirus. Compared with the 666-donor mean, donors in an Asian-associated ancestry cluster had fewer N-insertions in productive TCRs, according to a later genetic analysis. HLA typing was unavailable for some donors at each locus, so association tests used only the typed subset. The presence/absence analyses assumed that sequencing depth was roughly uniform across donors, and that assumption may not be true. Only TCR beta chains were sequenced in this cohort, and the absence of alpha or paired-chain data limited detectable features. A cluster of highly shared sequence variants was judged likely to be a technical artifact of the sequencing pipeline. Compared with equally common non-associated chains, HLA-associated TCR beta chains in a later analysis were more clonally expanded and had lower generation probabilities. A later analysis found that TCR association rates varied across HLA loci, with DRB1 alleles showing the most associated TCRs and HLA-C alleles the fewest. At a false discovery rate of 0.05, a later analysis linked some 17,000 TCR beta sequences to specific HLA alleles. Cytomegalovirus status was reported to be diagnosed by the classifier with high specificity and sensitivity in both the original and validation cohorts. Linkage disequilibrium might explain the correlated functional status among segregating V segments, but an unknown experimental factor could not be excluded.

Receptor libraries were prepared by the immunoSEQ multiplex PCR assay. For the multiplex PCR, a mixture combining 60 forward primers for TCR Vbeta segments and 13 reverse primers for TCR Jbeta segments was used. Amplification of the CDR3 region of rearranged TCR beta genes was performed with a multiplex PCR assay on genomic DNA. The amplified TCR beta libraries were sequenced on the Illumina HiSeq System as 87-base-pair reads. The published analysis was carried out like this. In a later analysis, some 80 million unique TCR beta chains were counted across the roughly 610 repertoires, and around 10 million of these chains were shared by at least two donors. Raw reads were error-corrected and collapsed into unique sequences by a nearest-neighbor algorithm in which closely related sequences were merged to remove PCR and sequencing errors. V, D and J gene segments were assigned by aligning CDR3 sequences to IMGT reference sequences. For a sequence to be retained, at least a six-nucleotide match to both a V gene segment and a J gene segment was required. Rearrangements were called productive when the CDR3 lacked stop codons and stayed in frame with V and J; all others were non-productive. CDR3 was defined by IMGT convention, running from the second conserved V-encoded cysteine to the conserved J-encoded phenylalanine. The earlier analysis of approximately 590 of the donors excluded any sequence lacking an unambiguous match to a single V gene segment. In an earlier analysis of some 590 of the donors, a V segment was called functional when productive rearrangements were above 56.7%, and segregating when the standard deviation between donors exceeded 5%. To diagnose cytomegalovirus status from the catalog of TCR beta chain sequences, a statistical classification framework was built. V and J gene assignment, in a later analysis, came from comparing TCR nucleotide sequences with IMGT/GENE-DB human TR gene sequences. A later analysis assigned CDR3 sequences and most-parsimonious VDJ recombination scenarios with the TCRdist pipeline. A later analysis defined each TCR beta chain by its CDR3 amino acid sequence plus V-gene family, and excluded reads lacking a unique V-gene family. A later analysis removed 550 to 700 highly shared, low-generation-probability nucleotide sequences to deal with suspected cross-contamination and a sequencing artifact. A later analysis calculated a clonal expansion index for each public chain from normalized within-repertoire ranks of inferred template counts. Generation probabilities in a later analysis came from a VDJ recombination model fitted to out-of-frame rearrangements, and those results were checked against IGoR. A later analysis scored TCR-TCR, TCR-HLA and TCR-CMV co-occurrence with hypergeometric tests, applying a repertoire-size bias correction to TCR pairs. False discovery rates were estimated in a later analysis by permuting HLA or CMV assignments 20 times. In a later analysis, co-occurring TCRs were grouped using DBSCAN, with TCRdist sequence similarity added in when clustering inside HLA-allele-positive subsets. Repertoires with fewer than 30,000 or more than 120,000 public chains, plus five repertoires with anomalous nucleotide sharing, were excluded from co-occurrence clustering. Imported from immuneACCESS, the table was reduced by TCRdb to in-frame sequences with V and J called. These copies leave out some clones; in studies compared against another copy, an unresolved V gene accounts for under half, and the cause of the remainder is not known. That table supplies the V and J calls and clone size; D and trimming were determined from the DNA. This sample lists more than 90,000 clones; over 60% were detected once. The ten largest clonotypes hold around 4.9% of the sample.

From V the trimming removes 11 bases and from J it removes 4 bases, while the gene matches leave 15 bases of the junction unaccounted for. The CDR3 runs 15 amino acids, cysteine and phenylalanine included. The kept DNA is CDR3 alone, 45 bases in frame from the first base. Taken from the germline V gene (reference sequence), the CDR1 and CDR2 loops are LNHDA and SQIVND. About this clone itself: The clone's antigen remains unknown. No base-level quality is on record; no much larger clone is a single base apart.

The cohort consisted of 600 to 700 healthy bone marrow donors. At the time of sampling, all cohort members were nominally healthy, though unrecorded immune exposures were likely present. The donor tested CMV seropositive and was one of the 289 seropositive cohort members. Each donor provided a peripheral blood sample, and peripheral blood mononuclear cells were used for TCR beta sequencing. Genomic DNA extraction from the blood cell samples was performed with the Qiagen DNeasy Blood Extraction Kit. The sequence was obtained from a man aged 30 to 45 in good health and CMV-seropositive. Sequenced input: PBMCs. The chain is made from TRBV19 and TRBJ2-5, with 8 bases matching TRBD1. CDR3 loop: CARIPHRGSLETQYF. The sequenced DNA is TGTGCCCGCATACCCCACAGGGGGTCTCTAGAGACCCAGTACTTC.